This TCR beta chain is from a study of CD8 T cells in Susac syndrome. V was shortened by 5 bases and J by 1 base, with 11 bases between the two germline ends. This CDR3 is 13 amino acids long. Per germline, CDR1 SQVTM and CDR2 ANQGSEA. High-throughput TCR beta sequencing covered peripheral CD8+ and CD4+ T cells. RNA totalling about 0.5 to 1 ug underwent reverse transcription with random hexamers. TCRdb independently ran MiXCR on the immunoSEQ multiplex PCR reads; one entry per CDR3 protein. Among some 150,000 distinct CDR3 sequences listed, roughly 95% were seen once. The source is a human donor with multiple sclerosis. This chain links TRBV29-1 with TRBJ1-2, with a weak D call TRBD1 (6 bases). Material: CD8+ T cells from PBMCs. The CDR3 DNA follows: TGCAGCGTTCCTAGACAGGATAACTATGGCTACACCTTC. Its protein is CSVPRQDNYGYTF.